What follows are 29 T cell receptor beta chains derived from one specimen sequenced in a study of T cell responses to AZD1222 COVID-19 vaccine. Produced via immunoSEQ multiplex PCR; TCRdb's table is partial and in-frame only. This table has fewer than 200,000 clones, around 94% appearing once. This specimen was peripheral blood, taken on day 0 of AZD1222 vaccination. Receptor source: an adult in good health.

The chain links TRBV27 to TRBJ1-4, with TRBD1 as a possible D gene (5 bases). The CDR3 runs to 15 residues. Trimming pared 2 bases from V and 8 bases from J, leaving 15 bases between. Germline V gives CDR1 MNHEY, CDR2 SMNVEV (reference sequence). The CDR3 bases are TGTGCCAGCAGTTTAATCTCGGGCAGGGCGGAAAAACTGTTTTTT. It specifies CASSLISGRAEKLFF.

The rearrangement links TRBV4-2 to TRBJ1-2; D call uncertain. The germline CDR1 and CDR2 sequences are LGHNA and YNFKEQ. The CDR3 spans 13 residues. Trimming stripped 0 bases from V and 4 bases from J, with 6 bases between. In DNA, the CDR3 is TGTGCCAGCAGCCAAGATAAATCCTATGGCTACACCTTC. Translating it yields CASSQDKSYGYTF.

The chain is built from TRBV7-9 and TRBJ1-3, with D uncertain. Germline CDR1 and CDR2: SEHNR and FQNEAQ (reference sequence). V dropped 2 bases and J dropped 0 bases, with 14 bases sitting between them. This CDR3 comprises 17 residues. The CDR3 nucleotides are TGTGCCAGCAGCTTAAAGACGGCACATAGCTCTGGAAACACCATATATTTT. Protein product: CASSLKTAHSSGNTIYF.

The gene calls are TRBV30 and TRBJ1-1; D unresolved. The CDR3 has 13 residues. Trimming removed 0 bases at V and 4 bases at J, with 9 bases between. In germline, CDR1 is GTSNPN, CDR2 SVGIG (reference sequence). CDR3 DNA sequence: TGTGCCTGGAGTGTAGAGGGTTTCACTGAAGCTTTCTTT. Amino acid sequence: CAWSVEGFTEAFF.

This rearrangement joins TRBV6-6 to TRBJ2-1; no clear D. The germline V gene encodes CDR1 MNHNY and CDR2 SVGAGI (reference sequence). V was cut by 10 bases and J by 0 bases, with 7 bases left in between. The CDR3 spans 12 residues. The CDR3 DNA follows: TGTGCCACCTCCCCCTCCTACAATGAGCAGTTCTTC. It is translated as CATSPSYNEQFF.

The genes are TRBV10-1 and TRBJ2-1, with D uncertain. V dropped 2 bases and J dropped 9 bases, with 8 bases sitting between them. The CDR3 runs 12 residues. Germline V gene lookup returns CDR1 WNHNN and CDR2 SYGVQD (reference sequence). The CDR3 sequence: CASSEGLREQFF. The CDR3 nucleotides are TGCGCCAGCAGTGAGGGTCTGCGTGAGCAGTTCTTC.

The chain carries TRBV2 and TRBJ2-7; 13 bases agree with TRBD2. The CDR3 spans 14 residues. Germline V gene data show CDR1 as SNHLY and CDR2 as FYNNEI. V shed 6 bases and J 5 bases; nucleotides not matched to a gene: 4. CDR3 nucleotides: TGTGCCAGCAGCGGGACTAGCGGGACCAACGAGCAGTACTTC. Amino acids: CASSGTSGTNEQYF.

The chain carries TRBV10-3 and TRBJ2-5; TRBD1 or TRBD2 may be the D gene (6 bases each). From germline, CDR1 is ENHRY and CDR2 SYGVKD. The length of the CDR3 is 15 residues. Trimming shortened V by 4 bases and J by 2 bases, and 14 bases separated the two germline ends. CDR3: CAISGWGALQETQYF. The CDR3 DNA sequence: TGTGCCATCAGTGGATGGGGGGCTCTTCAAGAGACCCAGTACTTC.

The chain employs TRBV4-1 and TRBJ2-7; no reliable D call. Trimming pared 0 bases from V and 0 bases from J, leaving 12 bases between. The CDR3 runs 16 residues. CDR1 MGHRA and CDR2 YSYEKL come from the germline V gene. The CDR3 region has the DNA TGCGCCAGCAGCCAAGAAGGGATGTTCGTCTCCTACGAGCAGTACTTC. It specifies CASSQEGMFVSYEQYF.

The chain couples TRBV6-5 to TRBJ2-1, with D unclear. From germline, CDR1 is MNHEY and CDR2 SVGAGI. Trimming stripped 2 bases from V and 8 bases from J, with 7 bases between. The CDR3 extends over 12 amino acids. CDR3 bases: TGTGCCAGCAGTTACGGGCCCTATGAGCAGTTCTTC. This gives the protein CASSYGPYEQFF.

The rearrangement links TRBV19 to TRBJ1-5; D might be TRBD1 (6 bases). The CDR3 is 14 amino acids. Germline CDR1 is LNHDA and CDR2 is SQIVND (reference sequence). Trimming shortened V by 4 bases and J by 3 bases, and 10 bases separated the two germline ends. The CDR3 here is CASSTTGPNQPQHF. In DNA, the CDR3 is TGTGCCAGTAGTACGACAGGTCCCAATCAGCCCCAGCATTTT.

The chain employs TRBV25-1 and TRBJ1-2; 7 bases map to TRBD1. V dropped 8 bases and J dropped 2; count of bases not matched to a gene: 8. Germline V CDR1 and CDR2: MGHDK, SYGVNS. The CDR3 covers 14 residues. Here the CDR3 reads CASSWTGGNYGYTF. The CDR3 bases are TGTGCCAGCTCTTGGACAGGTGGAAACTATGGCTACACCTTC.

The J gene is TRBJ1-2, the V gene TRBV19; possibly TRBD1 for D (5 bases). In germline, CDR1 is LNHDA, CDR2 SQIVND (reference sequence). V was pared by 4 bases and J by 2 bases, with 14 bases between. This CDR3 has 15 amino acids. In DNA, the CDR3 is TGTGCCAGTAGTAGATCCGGGACGCAGAACTATGGCTACACCTTC. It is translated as CASSRSGTQNYGYTF.

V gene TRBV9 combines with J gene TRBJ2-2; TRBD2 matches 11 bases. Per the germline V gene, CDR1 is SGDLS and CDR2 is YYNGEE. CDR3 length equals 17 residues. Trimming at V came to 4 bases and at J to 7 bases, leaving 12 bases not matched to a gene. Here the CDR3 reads CASSLSTSGRFGGELFF. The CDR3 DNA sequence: TGTGCCAGCAGCCTTTCCACTAGCGGGAGATTTGGCGGGGAGCTGTTTTTT.

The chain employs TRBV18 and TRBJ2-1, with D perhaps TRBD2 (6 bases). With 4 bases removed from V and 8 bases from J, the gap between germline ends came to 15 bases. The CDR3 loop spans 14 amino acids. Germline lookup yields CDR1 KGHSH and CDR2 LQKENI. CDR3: CASSLLRGIDEQFF. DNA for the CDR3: TGTGCCAGCTCACTCCTCCGGGGGATCGATGAGCAGTTCTTC.

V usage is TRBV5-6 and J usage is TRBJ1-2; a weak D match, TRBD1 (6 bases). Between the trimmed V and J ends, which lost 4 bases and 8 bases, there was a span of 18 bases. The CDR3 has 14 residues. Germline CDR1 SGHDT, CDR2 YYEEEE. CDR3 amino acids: CASSRDTSSGGYTF. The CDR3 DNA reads TGTGCCAGCAGCCGGGACACGAGTTCGGGGGGCTACACCTTC.

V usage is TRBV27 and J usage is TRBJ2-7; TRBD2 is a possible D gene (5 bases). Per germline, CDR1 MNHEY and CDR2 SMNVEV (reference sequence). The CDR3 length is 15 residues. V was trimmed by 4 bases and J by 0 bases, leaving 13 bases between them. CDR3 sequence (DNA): TGTGCCAGCAGTTCTAAGCGGTGGAGCTCCTACGAGCAGTACTTC. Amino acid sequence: CASSSKRWSSYEQYF.

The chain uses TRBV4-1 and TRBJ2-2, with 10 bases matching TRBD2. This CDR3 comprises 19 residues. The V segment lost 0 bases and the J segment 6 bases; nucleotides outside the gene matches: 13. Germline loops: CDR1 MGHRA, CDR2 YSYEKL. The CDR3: CASSQDGASGGAKAGELFF. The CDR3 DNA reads TGCGCCAGCAGCCAAGACGGGGCCAGCGGGGGGGCCAAGGCCGGGGAGCTGTTTTTT.

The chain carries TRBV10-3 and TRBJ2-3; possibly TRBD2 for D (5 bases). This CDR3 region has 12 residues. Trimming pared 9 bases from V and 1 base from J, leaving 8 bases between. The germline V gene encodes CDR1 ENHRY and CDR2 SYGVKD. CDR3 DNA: TGTGCCATGGGTAGCGGCACAGATACGCAGTATTTT. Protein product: CAMGSGTDTQYF.

DNA for the CDR3: TGTGCCAGCAGGGCCAGGGTTAGCAATCAGCCCCAGCATTTT. Amino acid sequence: CASRARVSNQPQHF. The V gene is TRBV2, the J gene TRBJ1-5, with a possible D match to TRBD1 (5 bases). CDR3 size: 14 residues. Trimming removed 6 bases from V and 0 bases from J, with 9 bases in between. Per the germline V gene, CDR1 is SNHLY and CDR2 is FYNNEI.

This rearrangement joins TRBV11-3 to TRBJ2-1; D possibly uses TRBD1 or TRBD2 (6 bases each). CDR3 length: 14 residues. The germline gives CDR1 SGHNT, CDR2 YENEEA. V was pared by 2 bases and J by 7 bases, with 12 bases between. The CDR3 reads CASSLRGPGNEQFF. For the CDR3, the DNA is TGTGCCAGCAGCTTACGGGGGCCGGGGAATGAGCAGTTCTTC. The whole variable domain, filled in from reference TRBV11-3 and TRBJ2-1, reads EAGVVQSPRYKIIEKKQPVAFWCNPISGHNTLYWYLQNLGQGPELLIRYENEEAVDDSQLPKDRFSAERLKGVDSTLKIQPAELGDSAVYLCASSLRGPGNEQFFGPGTRLTVL.

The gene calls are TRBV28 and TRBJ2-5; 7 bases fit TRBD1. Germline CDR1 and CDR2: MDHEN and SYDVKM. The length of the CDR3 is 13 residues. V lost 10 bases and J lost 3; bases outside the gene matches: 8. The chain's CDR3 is CATSRGTEETQYF. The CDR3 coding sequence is TGTGCCACGTCCAGGGGGACAGAAGAGACCCAGTACTTC.

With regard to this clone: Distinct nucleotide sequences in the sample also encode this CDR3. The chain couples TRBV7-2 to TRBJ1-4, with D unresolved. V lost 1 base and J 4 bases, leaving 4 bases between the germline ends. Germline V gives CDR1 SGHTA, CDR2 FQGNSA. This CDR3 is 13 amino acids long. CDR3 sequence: CASSLELNEKLFF. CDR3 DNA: TGTGCCAGCAGCTTAGAACTTAATGAAAAACTGTTTTTT.

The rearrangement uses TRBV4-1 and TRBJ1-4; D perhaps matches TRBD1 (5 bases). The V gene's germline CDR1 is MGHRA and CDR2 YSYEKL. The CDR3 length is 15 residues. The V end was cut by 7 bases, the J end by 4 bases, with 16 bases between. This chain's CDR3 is CASKQIGGINEKLFF. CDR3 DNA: TGCGCCAGCAAACAAATCGGGGGAATTAATGAAAAACTGTTTTTT.

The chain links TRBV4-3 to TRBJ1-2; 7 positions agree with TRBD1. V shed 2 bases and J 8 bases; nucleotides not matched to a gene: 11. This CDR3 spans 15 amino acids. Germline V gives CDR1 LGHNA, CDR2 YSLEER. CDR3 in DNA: TGCGCCAGCAGCCAACAGCAGACAGGGATGAGGGGCTACACCTTC. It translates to CASSQQQTGMRGYTF.

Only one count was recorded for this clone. CDR3 sequence reads: CAIRAGTGDTEAFF. DNA of the CDR3: TGTGCCATCAGGGCCGGGACAGGGGACACTGAAGCTTTCTTT. The chain couples TRBV10-3 to TRBJ1-1; 10 bases match TRBD1. The germline V gene has CDR1 ENHRY and CDR2 SYGVKD. The CDR3 consists of 14 residues. V lost 6 bases, J lost 3 bases, and 4 bases stayed unmatched.

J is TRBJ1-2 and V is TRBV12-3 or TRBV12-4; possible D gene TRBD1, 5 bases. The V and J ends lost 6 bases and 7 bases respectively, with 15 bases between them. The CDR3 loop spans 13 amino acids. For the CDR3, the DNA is TGTGCCAGCAGCCCCCCAGGGATAGGTGGCTACACCTTC. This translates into CASSPPGIGGYTF.

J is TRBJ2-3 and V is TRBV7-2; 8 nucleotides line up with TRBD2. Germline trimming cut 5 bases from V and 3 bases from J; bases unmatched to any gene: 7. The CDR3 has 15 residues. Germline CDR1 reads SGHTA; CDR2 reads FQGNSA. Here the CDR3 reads CASSPTAGATDTQYF. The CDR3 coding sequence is TGTGCCAGCAGCCCCACAGCGGGGGCAACAGATACGCAGTATTTT.

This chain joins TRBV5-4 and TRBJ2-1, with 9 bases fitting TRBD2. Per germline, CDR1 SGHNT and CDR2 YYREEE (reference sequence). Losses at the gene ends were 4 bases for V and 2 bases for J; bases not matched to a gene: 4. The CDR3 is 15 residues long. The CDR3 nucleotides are TGTGCCAGCAGCGGAGCGGGAGGTGCCTACAATGAGCAGTTCTTC. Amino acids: CASSGAGGAYNEQFF. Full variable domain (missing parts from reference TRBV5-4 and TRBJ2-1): ETGVTQSPTHLIKTRGQQVTLRCSSQSGHNTVSWYQQALGQGPQFIFQYYREEENGRGNFPPRFSGLQFPNYSSELNVNALELDDSALYLCASSGAGGAYNEQFFGPGTRLTVL.